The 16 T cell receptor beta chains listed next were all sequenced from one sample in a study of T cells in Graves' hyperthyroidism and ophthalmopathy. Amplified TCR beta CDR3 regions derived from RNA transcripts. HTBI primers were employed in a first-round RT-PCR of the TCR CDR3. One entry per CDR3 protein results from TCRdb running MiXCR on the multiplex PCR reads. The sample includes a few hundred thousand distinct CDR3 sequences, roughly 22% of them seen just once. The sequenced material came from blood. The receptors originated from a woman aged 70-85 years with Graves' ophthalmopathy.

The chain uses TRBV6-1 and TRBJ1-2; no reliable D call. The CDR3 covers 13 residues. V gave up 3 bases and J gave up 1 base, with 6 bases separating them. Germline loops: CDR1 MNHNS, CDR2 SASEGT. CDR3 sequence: CASSEVFNYGYTF. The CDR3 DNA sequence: TGTGCCAGCAGTGAGGTATTTAACTATGGCTACACCTTC.

CDR3: CAIADHRAGGLSSTDTQYF. Here the CDR3 DNA reads TGTGCCATCGCCGACCATAGAGCGGGAGGCCTATCTAGCACAGATACGCAGTATTTT. V gene TRBV12-3 or TRBV12-4 combines with J gene TRBJ2-3; 9 bases are a match to TRBD2. This CDR3 is 19 amino acids long. The junction had 20 bases not matched to a gene; V was cut back by 10 bases and J by 0 bases.

CDR3 amino acids: CASSQRVLSEKLFF. Here the CDR3 DNA reads TGTGCCAGTAGTCAGAGGGTGCTCAGCGAAAAACTGTTTTTT. The chain has TRBV19 and TRBJ1-4; D is unclear. The germline V gene has CDR1 LNHDA and CDR2 SQIVND (reference sequence). V was shortened by 5 bases and J by 8 bases, with 15 bases between the two germline ends. The CDR3 extends over 14 amino acids. The full variable domain, its missing parts supplied by reference TRBV19 and TRBJ1-4, is DGGITQSPKYLFRKEGQNVTLSCEQNLNHDAMYWYRQDPGQGLRLIYYSQIVNDFQKGDIAEGYSVSREKKESFPLTVTSAQKNPTAFYLCASSQRVLSEKLFFGSGTQLSVL.

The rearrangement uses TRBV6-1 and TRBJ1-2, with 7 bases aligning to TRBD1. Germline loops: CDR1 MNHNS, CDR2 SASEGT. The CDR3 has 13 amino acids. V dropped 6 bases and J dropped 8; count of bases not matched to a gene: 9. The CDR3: CASSPLGGGGYTF. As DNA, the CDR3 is TGTGCCAGCAGCCCTCTGGGAGGGGGCGGCTACACCTTC.

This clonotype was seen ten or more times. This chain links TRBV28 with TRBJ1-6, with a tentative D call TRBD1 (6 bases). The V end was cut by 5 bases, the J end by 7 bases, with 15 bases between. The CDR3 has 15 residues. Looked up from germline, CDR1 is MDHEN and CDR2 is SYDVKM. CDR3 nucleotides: TGTGCCAGCAGTCCATCCACAGGGTGGAATTCACCCCTCCACTTT. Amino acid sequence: CASSPSTGWNSPLHF.

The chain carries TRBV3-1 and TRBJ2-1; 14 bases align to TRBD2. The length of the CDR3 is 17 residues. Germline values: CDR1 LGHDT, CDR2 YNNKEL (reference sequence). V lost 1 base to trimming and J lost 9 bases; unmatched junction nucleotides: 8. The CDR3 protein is CASSQAAGLAGVGEQFF. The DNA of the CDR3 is TGTGCCAGCAGCCAAGCCGCGGGACTAGCGGGAGTAGGTGAGCAGTTCTTC.

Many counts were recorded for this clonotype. CDR3 residues: CASSLSTDANYGYTF. CDR3 DNA: TGTGCCAGCAGTTTATCGACAGACGCTAACTATGGCTACACCTTC. The rearrangement links TRBV27 to TRBJ1-2; TRBD1 might be the D (5 bases). V was pared by 0 bases and J by 0 bases, with 8 bases between. Germline V gene lookup returns CDR1 MNHEY and CDR2 SMNVEV (reference sequence). This CDR3 is built from 15 residues.

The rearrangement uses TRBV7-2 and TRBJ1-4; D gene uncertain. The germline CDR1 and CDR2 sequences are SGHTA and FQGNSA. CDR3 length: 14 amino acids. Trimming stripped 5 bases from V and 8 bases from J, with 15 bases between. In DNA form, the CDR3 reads TGTGCCAGCAGCCTCCCCGGGCTCCCGGAAAAACTGTTTTTT. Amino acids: CASSLPGLPEKLFF.

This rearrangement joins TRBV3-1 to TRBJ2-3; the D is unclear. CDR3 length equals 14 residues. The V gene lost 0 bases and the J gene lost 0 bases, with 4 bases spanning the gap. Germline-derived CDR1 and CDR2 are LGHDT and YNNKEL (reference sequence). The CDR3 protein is CASSQDLSTDTQYF. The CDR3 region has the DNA TGTGCCAGCAGCCAAGATTTGAGCACAGATACGCAGTATTTT.

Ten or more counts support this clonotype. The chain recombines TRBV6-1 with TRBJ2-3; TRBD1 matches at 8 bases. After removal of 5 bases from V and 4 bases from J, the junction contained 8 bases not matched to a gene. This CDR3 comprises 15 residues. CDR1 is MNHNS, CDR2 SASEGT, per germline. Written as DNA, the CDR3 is TGTGCCAGCAGTCAGGACAGGGCTCGTGCAGATACGCAGTATTTT. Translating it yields CASSQDRARADTQYF.

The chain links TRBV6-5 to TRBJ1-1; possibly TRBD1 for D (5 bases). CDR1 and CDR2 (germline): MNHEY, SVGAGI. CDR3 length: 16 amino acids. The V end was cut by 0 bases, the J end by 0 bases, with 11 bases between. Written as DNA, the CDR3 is TGTGCCAGCAGTTACTCGACGGGGGGAATGAACACTGAAGCTTTCTTT. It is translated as CASSYSTGGMNTEAFF.

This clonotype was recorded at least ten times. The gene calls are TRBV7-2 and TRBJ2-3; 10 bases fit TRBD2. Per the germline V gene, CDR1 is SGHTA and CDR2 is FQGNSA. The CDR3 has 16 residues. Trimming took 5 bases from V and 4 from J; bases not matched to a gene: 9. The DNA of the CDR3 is TGTGCCAGCAGCCAGATAGGGACTAGCGTACCAGATACGCAGTATTTT. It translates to CASSQIGTSVPDTQYF.

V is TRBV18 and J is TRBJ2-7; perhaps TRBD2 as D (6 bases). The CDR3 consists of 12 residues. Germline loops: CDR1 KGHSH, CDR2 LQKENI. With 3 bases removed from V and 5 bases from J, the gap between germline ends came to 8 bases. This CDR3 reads CASSPGGNEQYF. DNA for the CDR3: TGTGCCAGCTCACCCGGAGGGAACGAGCAGTACTTC. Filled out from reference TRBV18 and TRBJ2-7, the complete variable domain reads NAGVMQNPRHLVRRRGQEARLRCSPMKGHSHVYWYRQLPEEGLKFMVYLQKENIIDESGMPKERFSAEFPKEGPSILRIQQVVRGDSAAYFCASSPGGNEQYFGPGTRLTVT.

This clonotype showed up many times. CDR3: CASSLRLASDTQYF. The CDR3 DNA is TGTGCCAGCAGCTTGCGGCTAGCCTCAGATACGCAGTATTTT. The V gene is TRBV5-4, the J gene TRBJ2-3, with D perhaps TRBD2 (5 bases). Germline loops: CDR1 SGHNT, CDR2 YYREEE (reference sequence). The ends were cut back, 1 base at V and 4 bases at J, with 10 bases in the middle. CDR3 length: 14 residues.

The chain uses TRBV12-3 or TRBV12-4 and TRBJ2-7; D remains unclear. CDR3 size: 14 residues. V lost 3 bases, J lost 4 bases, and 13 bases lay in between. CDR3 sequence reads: CASSLGSSTYEQYF. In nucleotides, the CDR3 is TGTGCCAGCAGTTTGGGCAGCTCAACGTACGAGCAGTACTTC.

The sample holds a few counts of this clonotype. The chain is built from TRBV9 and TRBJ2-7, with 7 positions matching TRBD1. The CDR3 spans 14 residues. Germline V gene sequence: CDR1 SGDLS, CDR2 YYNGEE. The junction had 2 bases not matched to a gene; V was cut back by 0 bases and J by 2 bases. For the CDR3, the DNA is TGTGCCAGCAGCGTAGGGACAGGTACCTACGAGCAGTACTTC. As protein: CASSVGTGTYEQYF.